These 32 T cell receptor beta chains share one sample of origin, sequenced in a study of cytomegalovirus exposure and HLA in healthy donors. The PCR made use of 60 Vbeta and 13 Jbeta primers. The protocol was immunoSEQ multiplex PCR, while the TCRdb copy is restricted to in-frame clones and leaves out a portion. This sample has 130,000 or so clones, with around 70% found just once. The sample taken for sequencing was PBMCs. All receptors derive from a man aged 40-49 years in good health and CMV-seropositive.

The rearrangement links TRBV5-6 to TRBJ2-5, with 8 bases identical to TRBD2. Looked up from germline, CDR1 is SGHDT and CDR2 is YYEEEE. The CDR3 spans 16 residues. Trimming took 0 bases from V and 5 from J; bases not matched to a gene: 9. In DNA, the CDR3 is TGTGCCAGCAGCTTGGCCGGGACTAGAGCCTGGGAGACCCAGTACTTC. It codes for CASSLAGTRAWETQYF.

The chain is built from TRBV18 and TRBJ2-1; TRBD1 aligns across 9 bases. J was trimmed by 4 bases and V by 3 bases; bases with no gene match: 10. Germline loops: CDR1 KGHSH, CDR2 LQKENI. The CDR3 extends over 17 amino acids. As DNA, the CDR3 is TGTGCCAGCTCACCGAGTCGGGGGACAGGGCATTACAATGAGCAGTTCTTC. Residues: CASSPSRGTGHYNEQFF.

The chain uses TRBV28 and TRBJ2-3, with 10 nucleotides matching TRBD2. This CDR3 has 16 amino acids. After removal of 3 bases from V and 7 bases from J, the junction contained 10 bases not matched to a gene. Germline lookup yields CDR1 MDHEN and CDR2 SYDVKM. CDR3 nucleotides: TGTGCCAGCAGTTTGGAGCGGGGGGGCCTCGGGAATACGCAGTATTTT. This codes for CASSLERGGLGNTQYF.

This chain joins TRBV7-2 and TRBJ2-5; 10 bases are a match to TRBD2. J lost 3 bases, V lost 0 bases, and 4 bases had no gene match. The germline V gene encodes CDR1 SGHTA and CDR2 FQGNSA. The CDR3 has 16 amino acids. CDR3 loop: CASSLAGLAGEETQYF. The CDR3 coding sequence is TGTGCCAGCAGCTTAGCTGGCCTAGCGGGGGAAGAGACCCAGTACTTC.

The chain joins TRBV4-1 to TRBJ2-7, with D possibly matching TRBD1 (5 bases). Trimming removed 0 bases at V and 0 bases at J, with 9 bases between. Germline lookup yields CDR1 MGHRA and CDR2 YSYEKL. The CDR3 length is 15 residues. The CDR3 loop reads CASSQDSDNSYEQYF. In DNA, the CDR3 is TGCGCCAGCAGCCAAGATTCGGACAACTCCTACGAGCAGTACTTC.

The chain has TRBV11-1 and TRBJ2-1; 10 bases fit TRBD2. The CDR3 is 16 residues long. Germline-derived CDR1 and CDR2 are SGHAT and FQDESV (reference sequence). V shed 5 bases and J 2 bases; nucleotides not matched to a gene: 6. The CDR3 nucleotides read TGTGCCAGCAGCACAAGGAGCGGGAGGGCCTACAATGAGCAGTTCTTC. Its translation: CASSTRSGRAYNEQFF.

The chain couples TRBV27 to TRBJ2-7; 8 positions match TRBD2. J gave up 2 bases and V 2 bases, and 2 bases lay outside the gene matches. This CDR3 is 14 amino acids long. The germline V gene has CDR1 MNHEY and CDR2 SMNVEV (reference sequence). This CDR3 is CASSLQRETYEQYF. CDR3 nucleotides: TGTGCCAGCAGTTTACAGCGGGAGACCTACGAGCAGTACTTC.

In this sample, this clone turned up a few times. J is TRBJ2-1 and V is TRBV10-2, with D tentatively TRBD1 (5 bases). Trimming cost V 3 bases and J 8 bases, with 20 bases left between them. Germline assignment: CDR1 WSHSY and CDR2 SAAADI. The CDR3 has 16 residues. The CDR3 protein is CASSDSMVWTTDEQFF. CDR3 bases: TGCGCCAGCAGTGACTCGATGGTGTGGACAACAGATGAGCAGTTCTTC.

The chain joins TRBV5-1 to TRBJ2-1; 8 nucleotides line up with TRBD2. Germline CDR1 and CDR2: SGHRS and YFSETQ. J gave up 9 bases and V 4 bases, and 9 bases lay outside the gene matches. The CDR3 sequence is 14 residues long. CDR3 coding DNA: TGCGCCAGCAGCCCGGGACTAGGAGAGGGTGAGCAGTTCTTC. It encodes CASSPGLGEGEQFF. The entire variable domain, with the rest obtained from reference TRBV5-1 and TRBJ2-1, is as follows: KAGVTQTPRYLIKTRGQQVTLSCSPISGHRSVSWYQQTPGQGLQFLFEYFSETQRNKGNFPGRFSGRQFSNSRSEMNVSTLELGDSALYLCASSPGLGEGEQFFGPGTRLTVL.

The chain combines TRBV18 with TRBJ2-7, with 14 bases identical to TRBD2. Germline CDR1 KGHSH, CDR2 LQKENI. Unmatched junction bases numbered 10, after V lost 3 bases and J lost 3 bases. This CDR3 region has 18 residues. In nucleotides, the CDR3 is TGTGCCAGCTCACCCCTACCGGGACTAGCGGGAGATCACTACGAGCAGTACTTC. This translates into CASSPLPGLAGDHYEQYF.

The chain combines TRBV7-8 with TRBJ1-3; D call uncertain. Trimming stripped 2 bases from V and 4 bases from J, with 9 bases between. CDR1 is SGHVS, CDR2 FQNEAQ, per germline. The CDR3 loop spans 14 amino acids. This chain's CDR3 is CASSLLEAGNTIYF. The CDR3 DNA reads TGTGCCAGCAGCTTACTTGAGGCAGGAAACACCATATATTTT.

This chain uses TRBV11-3 with TRBJ1-1, with D tentatively TRBD1 (6 bases). V was pared by 4 bases and J by 6 bases, with 12 bases between. The CDR3 sequence is 13 residues long. Germline V lookup: CDR1 SGHNT, CDR2 YENEEA. The CDR3 nucleotides read TGTGCCAGCAGCTCGACGAGGACAGCTGAAGCTTTCTTT. This encodes CASSSTRTAEAFF.

This rearrangement joins TRBV10-3 to TRBJ2-5; 14 nucleotides align to TRBD2. The germline CDR1 and CDR2 sequences are ENHRY and SYGVKD. V was pared by 9 bases and J by 3 bases, with 6 bases of the junction left unmatched. The CDR3 covers 15 residues. CDR3 coding DNA: TGTGCCATTGGACTAGCGGGGGGTACAAAAGAGACCCAGTACTTC. Translated, it gives CAIGLAGGTKETQYF.

The chain joins TRBV19 to TRBJ1-2; D perhaps matches TRBD1 (6 bases). V lost 6 bases, J lost 6 bases, and 20 bases lay in between. Germline V gene data show CDR1 as LNHDA and CDR2 as SQIVND (reference sequence). CDR3 length: 15 residues. This chain's CDR3 is CASSPVDRYNNGYTF. The DNA of the CDR3 is TGTGCCAGTAGCCCCGTTGACAGGTACAACAATGGCTACACCTTC.

The chain joins TRBV27 to TRBJ2-1, with 11 positions matching TRBD2. Germline trimming cut 5 bases from V and 4 bases from J; bases unmatched to any gene: 4. There are 15 residues in the CDR3. The V gene's germline CDR1 is MNHEY and CDR2 SMNVEV (reference sequence). The CDR3: CASSLLAGGYNEQFF. The CDR3 nucleotides read TGTGCCAGCAGTCTTCTAGCGGGGGGTTACAATGAGCAGTTCTTC.

Comments on this clone: The same CDR3 is also encoded by other DNA sequences in this sample. The J gene is TRBJ1-2, the V gene TRBV6-1, with 8 bases that match TRBD1. This CDR3 comprises 12 residues. Germline assignment: CDR1 MNHNS and CDR2 SASEGT. J gave up 4 bases and V 8 bases, and 3 bases lay outside the gene matches. For the CDR3, the DNA is TGTGCCAGCGGCACAGGGGGCTATGGCTACACCTTC. Residues: CASGTGGYGYTF.

The chain has TRBV7-2 and TRBJ1-1, with 8 bases that match TRBD1. This CDR3 has 14 amino acids. V gave up 4 bases and J gave up 4 bases; unmatched junction bases: 5. Germline CDR1 is SGHTA and CDR2 is FQGNSA. The CDR3 DNA follows: TGTGCCAGCAGCTCAGGGGGCGGGGGCACTGAAGCTTTCTTT. Translating gives CASSSGGGGTEAFF.

This chain uses TRBV7-6 with TRBJ2-3; 12 bases are a match to TRBD2. The V gene end was trimmed by 4 bases and the J gene end by 2 bases; junction bases not matched to a gene: 4. The CDR3 loop spans 16 amino acids. From germline, CDR1 is SGHVS and CDR2 FNYEAQ. The chain's CDR3 is CASSSGLAGNTDTQYF. CDR3 bases: TGTGCCAGCAGCTCAGGACTAGCGGGAAACACAGATACGCAGTATTTT.

The rearrangement links TRBV6-5 to TRBJ2-1, with TRBD1 matching 9 bases. CDR1 and CDR2 (germline): MNHEY, SVGAGI. The V gene end was trimmed by 6 bases and the J gene end by 7 bases; junction bases not matched to a gene: 10. The CDR3 has 15 amino acids. Here the CDR3 DNA reads TGTGCCAGCAGCCCCCGGGGGACAGGGACGAATGAGCAGTTCTTC. It translates to CASSPRGTGTNEQFF.

This clone was seen a handful of times. The V and J genes are TRBV15 and TRBJ2-5; D perhaps matches TRBD2 (8 bases). V gave up 4 bases and J gave up 1 base, with 16 bases separating them. Germline CDR1 and CDR2: LNHNV and YYDKDF (reference sequence). The length of the CDR3 is 16 residues. The CDR3 loop is CATSKRGREAQETQYF. Here the CDR3 DNA reads TGTGCCACCAGCAAGAGGGGGCGGGAGGCCCAAGAGACCCAGTACTTC.

The chain is built from TRBV28 and TRBJ2-1, with D maybe TRBD2 (6 bases). V was cut by 7 bases and J by 5 bases, with 27 bases left in between. The CDR3 spans 18 residues. Germline CDR1 is MDHEN and CDR2 is SYDVKM. CDR3: CASNIGSSVGSPHNEQFF. CDR3 DNA: TGTGCCAGCAATATAGGTTCCAGTGTCGGGAGCCCTCACAATGAGCAGTTCTTC.

Only a few counts were recorded for this clone. This chain joins TRBV6-5 and TRBJ2-6; the D gene is possibly TRBD1 (5 bases). Germline-derived CDR1 and CDR2 are MNHEY and SVGAGI. V was trimmed by 7 bases and J by 4 bases, leaving 11 bases between them. This CDR3 comprises 14 residues. The CDR3 here is CASNGARGANVLTF. The CDR3 coding sequence is TGTGCCAGCAATGGGGCAAGGGGGGCCAACGTCCTGACTTTC.

The chain couples TRBV9 to TRBJ1-4; D not certain. This CDR3 contains 16 residues. Trimming left V 0 bases short and J 0 bases short, with 9 bases between. The germline V gene encodes CDR1 SGDLS and CDR2 YYNGEE. This CDR3 is CASSVDPGTTNEKLFF. DNA for the CDR3: TGTGCCAGCAGCGTAGACCCTGGCACAACTAATGAAAAACTGTTTTTT.

The gene calls are TRBV7-6 and TRBJ2-1; 10 nucleotides align to TRBD2. J lost 6 bases, V lost 5 bases, and 10 bases had no gene match. Germline values: CDR1 SGHVS, CDR2 FNYEAQ. This CDR3 comprises 16 residues. The DNA of the CDR3 is TGTGCCAGCAGCCGGGCTAGCGGGAGTATCGTCAATGAGCAGTTCTTC. This encodes CASSRASGSIVNEQFF.

V is TRBV5-1 and J is TRBJ2-2, with D hard to call. Trimming pared 3 bases from V and 1 base from J, leaving 10 bases between. Germline V gene data show CDR1 as SGHRS and CDR2 as YFSETQ. The CDR3 extends over 15 amino acids. As DNA, the CDR3 is TGCGCCAGCAGCTCCCGTCAGGAGAACACCGGGGAGCTGTTTTTT. Translating it yields CASSSRQENTGELFF.

The chain carries TRBV27 and TRBJ2-3; 7 nucleotides align to TRBD2. V lost 6 bases, J lost 0 bases, and 6 bases stayed unmatched. The CDR3 covers 15 residues. Looked up from germline, CDR1 is MNHEY and CDR2 is SMNVEV (reference sequence). The CDR3 DNA reads as TGTGCCAGCAGCCATCGGACTAGTAGCACAGATACGCAGTATTTT. It codes for CASSHRTSSTDTQYF.

The rearrangement links TRBV27 to TRBJ2-7, with TRBD1 matching 8 bases. This CDR3 has 16 residues. Trimming took 0 bases from V and 6 from J; bases not matched to a gene: 10. The germline V gene has CDR1 MNHEY and CDR2 SMNVEV (reference sequence). DNA of the CDR3: TGTGCCAGCAGTTTATCCACCCGGACAGGGCGGGGCGAGCAGTACTTC. Residues: CASSLSTRTGRGEQYF.

The V call is TRBV5-4, the J call TRBJ1-1, with TRBD1 matching over 7 bases. Losses at the gene ends were 5 bases for V and 5 bases for J; bases not matched to a gene: 6. The CDR3 sequence is 13 residues long. CDR1 is SGHNT, CDR2 YYREEE, per germline (reference sequence). CDR3 loop: CASSGDRVTEAFF. The CDR3 region has the DNA TGTGCCAGCAGTGGGGACAGAGTAACTGAAGCTTTCTTT.

The V and J genes are TRBV7-2 and TRBJ1-1; D is possibly TRBD1 (6 bases). The CDR3 length is 14 residues. Trimming pared 1 base from V and 2 bases from J, leaving 8 bases between. CDR1 is SGHTA, CDR2 FQGNSA, per germline. The CDR3 nucleotides are TGTGCCAGCAGCTTAGGGACAGAAAACACTGAAGCTTTCTTT. Amino acid sequence: CASSLGTENTEAFF.

V is TRBV28 and J is TRBJ2-1; 7 positions match TRBD2. CDR1 and CDR2 (germline): MDHEN, SYDVKM. V shed 5 bases and J 4 bases; nucleotides not matched to a gene: 11. The CDR3 has 16 residues. CDR3 sequence reads: CASSPQRLAVYNEQFF. The CDR3 DNA reads TGTGCCAGCAGTCCCCAGAGACTAGCAGTTTACAATGAGCAGTTCTTC.

The V call is TRBV7-7, the J call TRBJ2-1, with 8 bases that match TRBD2. CDR3 size: 15 residues. The V segment lost 5 bases and the J segment 9 bases; nucleotides outside the gene matches: 12. Germline-derived CDR1 and CDR2 are SSHAT and FNYEAQ (reference sequence). The CDR3 is CASSLAGGPRFEQFF. The CDR3 nucleotides read TGTGCCAGCAGCCTGGCGGGGGGCCCAAGATTTGAGCAGTTCTTC.

This clone has a single count. The chain has TRBV19 and TRBJ2-7; 7 positions match TRBD1. V lost 4 bases and J lost 6; bases outside the gene matches: 6. CDR1 is LNHDA, CDR2 SQIVND, per germline (reference sequence). The CDR3 runs 13 residues. CDR3 coding DNA: TGTGCCAGTAGTAAACAGGGGAAGCGCGAGCAGTACTTC. Residues: CASSKQGKREQYF.